The T cell receptor (beta chain) described here comes from a study of blood T cell repertoires in COVID-19. Background on the study: Acute and convalescent COVID-19 samples came from the United States, Italy and Spain. Sample material is recorded as cDNA or gDNA derived from T cells, B-cell-depleted T cells, or PBMCs.

Authors' processing steps: Reference gene primer amplification in the assay estimated nucleated cell counts. TCRdb keeps only in-frame clones here, not all; method: immunoSEQ multiplex PCR. V and J calls and clone size are given by that table; D and trimming were obtained from the DNA. The profile shows fewer than 110,000 clones, 88% of them singletons. The junction had 3 bases not matched to a gene; V was cut back by 6 bases and J by 4 bases. In germline, CDR1 is SNHLY, CDR2 FYNNEI. This CDR3 contains 13 residues. The rearrangement joins TRBV2 to TRBJ2-5; 9 nucleotides align to TRBD1. The TCR originated in a human donor in a cohort sampled during active COVID-19. Specimen: peripheral blood. The CDR3 coding sequence is TGTGCCAGCAGCAAGACAGGGGGAGAGACCCAGTACTTC. Translated, it gives CASSKTGGETQYF.